The 9 T cell receptor beta chains presented below share a single source sample, sequenced in a study of T cells after yellow fever vaccination. Using its own MiXCR run on the 5' RACE reads, TCRdb lists one record per CDR3 protein. The table has around 140,000 distinct CDR3 sequences, 6.6% seen once. The sequenced sample was CD4+ T cells sorted from PBMCs, obtained 10 days after the yellow fever booster vaccination. The receptors derive from a young man who received the YFV17D yellow fever vaccine.

This clonotype was counted a few times. The chain has TRBV11-3 and TRBJ2-6, with TRBD1 matching 8 bases. This CDR3 comprises 18 residues. Germline CDR1 is SGHNT and CDR2 is YENEEA. J gave up 2 bases and V 1 base, and 7 bases lay outside the gene matches. The CDR3, as DNA: TGTGCCAGCAGCTTAGTAGGACAGGGAGTCACTGGGGCCAACGTCCTGACTTTC. Its translation is CASSLVGQGVTGANVLTF.

This clonotype has ten or more counts. The chain is built from TRBV28 and TRBJ2-7, with a tentative D call TRBD2 (5 bases). With 6 bases removed from V and 3 bases from J, the gap between germline ends came to 6 bases. Per the germline V gene, CDR1 is MDHEN and CDR2 is SYDVKM. The CDR3 length is 11 residues. CDR3 in DNA: TGTGCCAGCAGGAGCGGCTACGAGCAGTACTTC. Translated, it gives CASRSGYEQYF.

This clonotype was observed many times. The chain is built from TRBV7-2 and TRBJ2-3, with 10 bases identical to TRBD2. CDR3 length equals 17 residues. Germline assignment: CDR1 SGHTA and CDR2 FQGNSA. Trimming at V came to 6 bases and at J to 1 base, leaving 10 bases not matched to a gene. The CDR3 is CASSFRHSGRRTDTQYF. As DNA, the CDR3 is TGTGCCAGCAGTTTTCGACATAGCGGGAGGCGCACAGATACGCAGTATTTT.

This clonotype showed up just once. This may arise from a read error, as a much more abundant clone is one base away. The V and J genes are TRBV6-2 or TRBV6-3 and TRBJ2-1, with a tentative D call TRBD1 (6 bases). In germline, CDR1 is MNHEY, CDR2 SVGEGT. CDR3 length: 12 residues. V gave up 9 bases and J gave up 11 bases, with 17 bases separating them. The CDR3 loop reads CASRDPQGQQFF. Here the CDR3 DNA reads TGTGCCAGTAGGGACCCACAGGGTCAGCAGTTCTTC.

This clonotype came up a few times. V usage is TRBV20-1 and J usage is TRBJ1-1; unclear D gene. CDR3 length: 15 residues. CDR1 and CDR2 (germline): DFQATT, SNEGSKA (reference sequence). Trimming removed 1 base from V and 0 bases from J, with 12 bases in between. CDR3 sequence: CSARGNNMMNTEAFF. In nucleotides, the CDR3 is TGCAGTGCTAGAGGAAATAACATGATGAACACTGAAGCTTTCTTT.

This clonotype showed up many times. The chain uses TRBV7-2 and TRBJ2-7; TRBD2 aligns across 8 bases. V trimming: 1 base; J trimming: 7 bases; junction bases outside the gene matches: 9. There are 15 residues in the CDR3. Germline V gene data show CDR1 as SGHTA and CDR2 as FQGNSA. CDR3 sequence reads: CASSLDRAGASEQYF. Written as DNA, the CDR3 is TGTGCCAGCAGCTTAGACCGAGCGGGAGCTTCTGAGCAGTACTTC.

This clonotype was recorded many times. The chain links TRBV20-1 to TRBJ2-5; tentatively, D is TRBD2 (5 bases). Trimming shortened V by 0 bases and J by 2 bases, and 10 bases separated the two germline ends. This CDR3 contains 14 residues. In germline, CDR1 is DFQATT, CDR2 SNEGSKA (reference sequence). This CDR3 is CSARDPLGQETQYF. DNA for the CDR3: TGCAGTGCTAGAGACCCACTAGGGCAAGAGACCCAGTACTTC.

This clonotype was counted at least ten times. The V and J genes are TRBV6-5 and TRBJ2-3; no clear D gene. Trimming pared 2 bases from V and 1 base from J, leaving 7 bases between. Germline-derived CDR1 and CDR2 are MNHEY and SVGAGI. The CDR3 sequence is 14 residues long. CDR3 in amino acids: CASSYRLGTDTQYF. The DNA of the CDR3 is TGTGCCAGCAGTTACCGACTTGGCACAGATACGCAGTATTTT.

The sample holds many counts of this clonotype. The J gene is TRBJ1-2, the V gene TRBV28; no clear D gene. The V end lost 3 bases, the J end lost 6 bases, and 8 bases lay between the germline ends. The CDR3 has 12 amino acids. Germline V CDR1 and CDR2: MDHEN, SYDVKM. The DNA for the CDR3 is TGTGCCAGCAGTTTCACAGAGCATGGCTACACCTTC. Translated, it gives CASSFTEHGYTF.